This TCR beta chain was identified in a study of shared clonotypes between healthy human individuals. Study background: Aged between 18 and 49, the donors were a couple of women and a few men.

Worth noting for this clone: Its antigen is unknown. Within the sample, other DNA sequences also encode this same CDR3.

Profiling relied on immunoSEQ multiplex PCR, and the TCRdb table lists in-frame clones only, not all of them. Of more than 2 million clones listed, about 95% were seen once; the top ten hold 0.13%. Study-wide points: Clonotype sharing among donors, it was expected, would be affected by sequencing depth. Naive subsets typically showed greater estimated richness than memory subsets. Some naive CD4 clonotypes, roughly 5%, turned up in common across several donors.

Per germline, CDR1 ENHRY and CDR2 SYGVKD. Trimming cost V 6 bases and J 0 bases, with 8 bases left between them. The CDR3 length is 14 residues. The rearrangement joins TRBV10-3 to TRBJ2-2; D unclear. This receptor was taken from a man aged 18 to 30 in good health. Input material: naive CD4+ T cells sorted from blood. Indicated subset: CD45RA+ positively selected. The chain's CDR3 is CAIRGQANTGELFF. CDR3 DNA sequence: TGTGCCATCAGAGGGCAGGCGAACACCGGGGAGCTGTTTTTT.